The next 29 T cell receptor beta chains were all read from a single sample in a study of read filtering for tumor transcriptome and immune sequencing. From approximately 430 ng of RNA, a library with molecular barcoded alpha/delta and beta/gamma adaptors was made. One entry per CDR3 protein results from TCRdb running MiXCR on the reads. The sample has about 86,000 distinct CDR3 sequences, more than 9% seen once. The sequencing input was a population of CD138-negative cells sorted from bone marrow. The source of these receptors is a donor aged 40 or older with multiple myeloma.

This clonotype was seen a handful of times. This rearrangement joins TRBV28 to TRBJ2-5; a weak D match, TRBD2 (7 bases). Trimming stripped 1 base from V and 7 bases from J, with 13 bases between. The CDR3 runs to 14 residues. The germline gives CDR1 MDHEN, CDR2 SYDVKM. The CDR3 region is CASSLLQGGGTQYF. In nucleotides, the CDR3 is TGTGCCAGCAGTTTATTACAGGGAGGGGGGACCCAGTACTTC.

This rearrangement joins TRBV3-1 to TRBJ2-3; the D gene could be TRBD1 or TRBD2 (5 bases each). CDR1 is LGHDT and CDR2 is YNNKEL in the germline V gene (reference sequence). Trimming took off 4 bases at V and 4 bases at J, with 15 bases between the two ends. The CDR3 totals 15 residues. CDR3 nucleotide sequence: TGTGCCAGCAGCCCGGGTCAGTGGGACGCAGATACGCAGTATTTT. Protein: CASSPGQWDADTQYF.

Many counts were recorded for this clonotype. The genes are TRBV28 and TRBJ1-5; TRBD1 might be the D (5 bases). Trimming removed 5 bases at V and 5 bases at J, with 16 bases between. The CDR3 sequence is 15 residues long. Germline loops: CDR1 MDHEN, CDR2 SYDVKM. CDR3 amino acids: CASSSPRGRDQPQHF. The CDR3 coding sequence is TGTGCCAGCAGTAGTCCACGGGGGAGAGATCAGCCCCAGCATTTT.

Worth noting for this clonotype: One junction end does not reproduce the germline sequence, and a read error may be involved. The CDR3 DNA reads TGTGCCAGCCGAAGAACCGGGGCAGGGGCCGATGAGCAGTTCTTC. This encodes CASRRTGAGADEQFF. The chain has TRBV5-1 and TRBJ2-1; a weak D match, TRBD1 (6 bases). This CDR3 has 15 residues. CDR1 and CDR2 from the germline V gene are SGHRS and YFSETQ.

This clonotype appeared many times. CDR3 nucleotides: TGTGCCAGTAGTGTGGACAGGGCAAACGAGCAGTACTTC. Protein: CASSVDRANEQYF. The V call is TRBV19, the J call TRBJ2-7; 8 bases are a match to TRBD1. The junction had 5 bases not matched to a gene; V was cut back by 5 bases and J by 5 bases. The CDR3 length is 13 residues. The germline V gene encodes CDR1 LNHDA and CDR2 SQIVND (reference sequence).

A remark on this clonotype: It may be a read error: a sequence one base away is much more abundant. The V gene is TRBV15, the J gene TRBJ2-7, with D unresolved. Per germline, CDR1 LNHNV and CDR2 YYDKDF (reference sequence). The CDR3 loop spans 14 amino acids. The CDR3 bases are TGTGCCGCCAGCAAACTCTCCAGTCGGAACGAGCAGTACTTC. This codes for CAASKLSSRNEQYF.

The V gene is TRBV5-6, the J gene TRBJ2-2; no reliable D call. The CDR3 spans 15 residues. V dropped 3 bases and J dropped 6 bases, with 15 bases sitting between them. Germline loops: CDR1 SGHDT, CDR2 YYEEEE. This CDR3 is CASSSQRVRAGELFF. In DNA form, the CDR3 reads TGTGCCAGCAGCTCCCAGAGAGTGAGAGCCGGGGAGCTGTTTTTT.

This clonotype has ten or more counts. The chain employs TRBV2 and TRBJ1-6; a weak D match, TRBD1 (6 bases). V lost 8 bases and J lost 5, with 7 bases in between. The CDR3 covers 12 residues. The V gene's germline CDR1 is SNHLY and CDR2 FYNNEI. The CDR3 bases are TGTGCCAGCCACAGGGATAATTCACCCCTCCACTTT. Translating gives CASHRDNSPLHF.

This clonotype was picked up a small number of times. Mismatch with germline at one junction end may stem from a read error. V is TRBV3-1 and J is TRBJ2-7, with 9 positions matching TRBD2. CDR3 length: 13 residues. Germline CDR1 reads LGHDT; CDR2 reads YNNKEL (reference sequence). The CDR3 bases are TGTGCCAGCAGCTTGTTGGCGGGAGGGTTCTTGGACTTC. This gives the protein CASSLLAGGFLDF.

This clonotype was seen many times. The CDR3 nucleotides are TGTGCCAGCAGTGAGGGACTAGCGGGAGTTGTTGAGCAGTTCTTC. Translating it yields CASSEGLAGVVEQFF. The chain carries TRBV2 and TRBJ2-1, with 14 bases identical to TRBD2. Trimming removed 3 bases from V and 9 bases from J; junction bases left unmatched: 4. Germline V gene lookup returns CDR1 SNHLY and CDR2 FYNNEI. The CDR3 is 15 amino acids.

This clonotype has ten or more counts. The chain is built from TRBV5-1 and TRBJ2-1; D gene unclear. This CDR3 is 15 amino acids long. Deletions cut 0 bases from V and 1 base from J, with 8 bases between. Germline CDR1 reads SGHRS; CDR2 reads YFSETQ. CDR3 region: CASSLDPESYNEQFF. The CDR3 bases are TGCGCCAGCAGCTTGGATCCCGAATCCTACAATGAGCAGTTCTTC.

Ten or more counts support this clonotype. V and J are TRBV28 and TRBJ2-4; D possibly uses TRBD1 or TRBD2 (5 bases each). CDR3 size: 15 residues. CDR1 and CDR2 (germline): MDHEN, SYDVKM. Trimming took off 7 bases at V and 0 bases at J, with 13 bases between the two ends. Here the CDR3 reads CASNQGGGAKNIQYF. The CDR3 nucleotides are TGTGCCAGCAACCAGGGCGGAGGAGCCAAAAACATTCAGTACTTC.

This clonotype was picked up many times. The rearrangement uses TRBV30 and TRBJ2-7, with 9 positions matching TRBD1. CDR3 length: 13 amino acids. The V segment lost 7 bases and the J segment 4 bases; nucleotides outside the gene matches: 8. Germline lookup yields CDR1 GTSNPN and CDR2 SVGIG (reference sequence). The CDR3: CASSGTGKYEQYF. CDR3 in DNA: TGTGCCTCCTCCGGGACAGGGAAGTACGAGCAGTACTTC.

This clonotype appeared many times. The rearrangement joins TRBV3-1 to TRBJ2-1, with TRBD2 matching over 8 bases. The trim removed 1 base at V and 8 bases at J, leaving 7 bases unmatched. CDR1 LGHDT and CDR2 YNNKEL come from the germline V gene (reference sequence). This CDR3 is 15 amino acids long. In DNA form, the CDR3 reads TGTGCCAGCAGCCAAGCCGGGGGGGGGTATTATGAGCAGTTCTTC. This translates into CASSQAGGGYYEQFF.

This clonotype was detected only a few times. The J gene is TRBJ2-7, the V gene TRBV7-3; D remains ambiguous. Trimming shortened V by 5 bases and J by 6 bases, and 23 bases separated the two germline ends. From germline, CDR1 is SGHTA and CDR2 FQGTGA. CDR3 length: 16 residues. The CDR3 nucleotides read TGTGCCAGCAGCCTAAATGCACGGCAGGTGGGTCGCGAGCAGTACTTC. It specifies CASSLNARQVGREQYF.

Concerning this clonotype: A read error is possible here, since a much larger clone lies one base away. J is TRBJ2-2 and V is TRBV6-6; 7 bases fit TRBD1. After removal of 4 bases from V and 0 bases from J, the junction contained 8 bases not matched to a gene. Germline V gene data show CDR1 as MNHNY and CDR2 as SVGAGI (reference sequence). This CDR3 comprises 17 residues. CDR3 sequence (DNA): TGTGCCAGCAGTTGGGACCCGGGACAGTCGAACACCGGGGAGCTGTTTTTT. This gives the protein CASSWDPGQSNTGELFF.

This clonotype was observed many times. The chain links TRBV19 to TRBJ1-5; possible D gene TRBD1, 5 bases. This CDR3 comprises 13 residues. V was shortened by 5 bases and J by 4 bases, with 9 bases between the two germline ends. Germline lookup yields CDR1 LNHDA and CDR2 SQIVND (reference sequence). The CDR3 DNA reads as TGTGCCAGTAGTCCACAGGAAAATCAGCCCCAGCATTTT. Its protein product is CASSPQENQPQHF.

Comments on this clonotype: A much larger clone lies a single base off, so this may be a read error. The gene calls are TRBV2 and TRBJ2-5; a possible D gene is TRBD1 (5 bases). Germline assignment: CDR1 SNHLY and CDR2 FYNNEI. The V end was cut by 6 bases, the J end by 5 bases, with 10 bases between. This CDR3 has 12 amino acids. The CDR3 DNA is TGTGCCAGCAGAGTGGGGCCGGAGACCCAGTACTTC. Translating it yields CASRVGPETQYF.

This clonotype came up a few times. This may arise from a read error, as a much more abundant clone is one base away. This sequence joins TRBV30 and TRBJ1-5; no clear D gene. The ends were cut back, 0 bases at V and 4 bases at J, with 7 bases in the middle. The CDR3 consists of 13 residues. Germline loops: CDR1 GTSNPN, CDR2 SVGIG (reference sequence). CDR3 amino acids: CAWSVHGNQPQHF. The CDR3 bases are TGTGCCTGGAGTGTACATGGAAATCAGCCCCAGCATTTT.

A remark on this clonotype: One base away lies a much larger clone, so this may be a sequencing read error. V gene TRBV29-1 combines with J gene TRBJ2-2; the match to TRBD2 covers 11 bases. CDR3 length: 16 residues. CDR1 and CDR2 (germline): SQVTM, ANQGSEA. V gave up 6 bases and J gave up 2 bases; unmatched junction bases: 8. CDR3 amino acids: CSVSGTSGANTGELFF. The CDR3, as DNA: TGCAGCGTCTCCGGGACTAGCGGAGCAAACACCGGGGAGCTGTTTTTT.

There are many counts of this clonotype. This chain links TRBV5-1 with TRBJ2-1; 7 bases are shared with TRBD2. With V trimmed by 4 bases and J by 3 bases, 7 bases remained unmatched. The germline gives CDR1 SGHRS, CDR2 YFSETQ. The CDR3 consists of 15 residues. This chain's CDR3 is CASSVSGTNYNEQFF. CDR3 coding DNA: TGCGCCAGCAGCGTAAGCGGGACGAACTACAATGAGCAGTTCTTC.

This clonotype was picked up many times. The V gene is TRBV29-1, the J gene TRBJ1-2; a possible D gene is TRBD1 (5 bases). The CDR3 spans 13 residues. V shed 0 bases and J shed 4 bases, with 9 bases lying between them. In germline, CDR1 is SQVTM, CDR2 ANQGSEA. CDR3 region: CSVEESRVYGYTF. The CDR3 nucleotides read TGCAGCGTTGAAGAGAGCAGGGTCTATGGCTACACCTTC. The full variable domain, in which reference TRBV29-1 and TRBJ1-2 provide the parts outside the CDR3, is SAVISQKPSRDICQRGTSLTIQCQVDSQVTMMFWYRQQPGQSLTLIATANQGSEATYESGFVIDKFPISRPNLTFSTLTVSNMSPEDSSIYLCSVEESRVYGYTFGSGTRLTVV.

This clonotype was recorded many times. V usage is TRBV20-1 and J usage is TRBJ2-3, with D hard to call. The CDR3 covers 11 residues. Per germline, CDR1 DFQATT and CDR2 SNEGSKA (reference sequence). Trimming took off 5 bases at V and 6 bases at J, with 9 bases between the two ends. CDR3 residues: CSAWFRDTQYF. CDR3 coding DNA: TGCAGTGCTTGGTTCCGGGATACGCAGTATTTT.

This clonotype was seen ten or more times. DNA of the CDR3: TGCGCCAGCAGCGGGGGACAGGGGGGAACTAATGAAAAACTGTTTTTT. Translation gives CASSGGQGGTNEKLFF. The rearrangement uses TRBV5-1 and TRBJ1-4, with TRBD1 matching 11 bases. Trimming took 4 bases from V and 1 from J; bases not matched to a gene: 3. Germline V gene sequence: CDR1 SGHRS, CDR2 YFSETQ. The CDR3 has 16 residues.

This clonotype occurred a few times. V is TRBV11-2 and J is TRBJ2-3; the match to TRBD2 covers 7 bases. This CDR3 has 14 amino acids. Germline trimming cut 5 bases from V and 4 bases from J; bases unmatched to any gene: 6. CDR1 SGHAT and CDR2 FQNNGV come from the germline V gene. The CDR3 nucleotides read TGTGCCAGCAGCGAAATCGCGGGGGCAGATACGCAGTATTTT. This gives the protein CASSEIAGADTQYF.

This clonotype was picked up many times. The CDR3 is CASSHGTTGELFF. In DNA form, the CDR3 reads TGTGCCAGCAGCCACGGGACAACCGGGGAGCTGTTTTTT. This chain uses TRBV7-8 with TRBJ2-2; TRBD1 might be the D (6 bases). Trimming pared 5 bases from V and 5 bases from J, leaving 9 bases between. The germline V gene encodes CDR1 SGHVS and CDR2 FQNEAQ. The CDR3 contains 13 residues.

This clonotype was seen many times. The V and J genes are TRBV7-8 and TRBJ2-3; 9 nucleotides match TRBD2. The CDR3 is 16 amino acids. CDR1 SGHVS and CDR2 FQNEAQ come from the germline V gene. V lost 5 bases to trimming and J lost 0 bases; unmatched junction nucleotides: 6. The CDR3 loop reads CASSPATSGSTDTQYF. CDR3 in DNA: TGTGCCAGCAGCCCGGCGACTAGCGGAAGCACAGATACGCAGTATTTT.

This clonotype was counted many times. The V and J genes are TRBV21-1 and TRBJ2-1; the table gives TRBD1 as D, unverified against the DNA. TRBV21-1 constitutes a pseudogene. The CDR3 totals 15 residues. CDR3 in amino acids: CASNETGTYYNEQFF. The CDR3 region has the DNA TGTGCCAGCAACGAGACCGGGACATACTACAATGAGCAGTTCTTC.

There are many counts of this clonotype. V gene TRBV19 combines with J gene TRBJ1-5; D is ambiguous. The CDR3 extends over 16 amino acids. Germline CDR1 LNHDA, CDR2 SQIVND (reference sequence). Trimming cost V 1 base and J 4 bases, with 14 bases left between them. The CDR3 DNA reads as TGTGCCAGTAGTATAGGGTTCCCCGGGCTAAATCAGCCCCAGCATTTT. Translation gives CASSIGFPGLNQPQHF. Full variable domain (outside the CDR3, taken from reference TRBV19 and TRBJ1-5): DGGITQSPKYLFRKEGQNVTLSCEQNLNHDAMYWYRQDPGQGLRLIYYSQIVNDFQKGDIAEGYSVSREKKESFPLTVTSAQKNPTAFYLCASSIGFPGLNQPQHFGDGTRLSIL.